The 2 T cell receptor beta chains listed next were all sequenced from one sample in a study of T cell repertoires in cytomegalovirus infection. Their antigens are not known. MiXCR was run by TCRdb on the reads, yielding one entry per CDR3 protein. The sample carries approximately 130,000 distinct CDR3 sequences, 24% recorded once. The sample taken for sequencing was PBMCs, sequenced either directly or after in vitro stimulation (not recorded which). These TCRs come from a human donor in good health (CMV status not recorded). Some clones in this sample may be carry-over from other donors' samples.

This clonotype has at least ten counts. The genes are TRBV11-2 and TRBJ2-1; 9 bases are shared with TRBD2. Germline-derived CDR1 and CDR2 are SGHAT and FQNNGV. After removal of 5 bases from V and 0 bases from J, the junction contained 5 bases not matched to a gene. The CDR3 contains 16 residues. The CDR3 reads CASSGSGSSSYNEQFF. The CDR3 nucleotides read TGTGCCAGCAGCGGTAGCGGGAGTAGCTCCTACAATGAGCAGTTCTTC.

The V and J genes are TRBV28 and TRBJ2-7; a possible D gene is TRBD1 (5 bases). Between the trimmed V and J ends, which lost 2 bases and 1 base, there was a span of 9 bases. This CDR3 spans 14 amino acids. From germline, CDR1 is MDHEN and CDR2 SYDVKM. The CDR3 coding sequence is TGTGCCAGCAGTTTACGGCAGGGATCCTACGAGCAGTACTTC. Encoded protein: CASSLRQGSYEQYF.